One and the same sample provided the 17 T cell receptor beta chains below, sequenced in a study of siplizumab effects on memory and regulatory T cells (dated 2019 in TCRdb). Library preparation employed the immunoSEQ multiplex PCR assay. In its TCRdb copy, this immuneACCESS table keeps in-frame sequences only and misses some clones. Where compared with another copy, unresolved V genes explain less than half of these, and the others have no known cause. The sample table contains about 50,000 clones; only one count was recorded for 95% to 97% of them. Of the sample, over 0.6% falls within the top ten clones. The material sequenced was naive CD4+ T cells sorted from blood. This specimen's cell subset or site label, per the study, means: unstimulated naive T cells. The receptors here all came from a human donor in good health.

This chain links TRBV5-8 with TRBJ1-3; D remains unclear. V lost 4 bases and J 1 base, leaving 9 bases between the germline ends. Germline values: CDR1 SGHTS, CDR2 YDEGEE. CDR3 length: 14 residues. CDR3 loop: CASSRLRSGNTIYF. The CDR3 nucleotides are TGTGCCAGCAGCCGTCTCAGGTCTGGAAACACCATATATTTT.

The chain couples TRBV6-6 to TRBJ2-7; TRBD1 is a possible D gene (6 bases). CDR1 and CDR2 (germline): MNHNY, SVGAGI (reference sequence). The CDR3 loop spans 12 amino acids. V was cut by 6 bases and J by 3 bases, with 9 bases left in between. The CDR3 is CASSGQYYEQYF. The CDR3 DNA reads as TGTGCCAGCAGCGGACAGTACTACGAGCAGTACTTC.

The chain links TRBV5-1 to TRBJ2-1; 7 bases line up with TRBD2. This CDR3 has 13 amino acids. J gave up 9 bases and V 4 bases, and 7 bases lay outside the gene matches. Germline loops: CDR1 SGHRS, CDR2 YFSETQ. The CDR3 DNA reads as TGCGCCAGCAGCGTGACTAGCCTGGGTGAGCAGTTCTTC. Amino acid sequence: CASSVTSLGEQFF.

The J gene is TRBJ2-1, the V gene TRBV30; TRBD2 matches 7 bases. CDR1 is GTSNPN, CDR2 SVGIG, per germline (reference sequence). This CDR3 spans 17 amino acids. V lost 1 base to trimming and J lost 2 bases; unmatched junction nucleotides: 11. The CDR3 DNA reads as TGTGCCTGGAGTGCCCGCATGCGGGGAGGGCCCTACAATGAGCAGTTCTTC. It is translated as CAWSARMRGGPYNEQFF.

This clone was seen only once. The chain combines TRBV5-4 with TRBJ2-5, with unresolved D. Trimming cost V 4 bases and J 1 base, with 11 bases left between them. CDR1 is SGHNT and CDR2 is YYREEE in the germline V gene (reference sequence). The CDR3 runs 14 residues. CDR3 sequence (DNA): TGTGCCAGCAGCAAACAGAATTCCCAAGAGACCCAGTACTTC. Translated: CASSKQNSQETQYF.

The CDR3 nucleotides read TGTGCCAGCAGCCTAGACAGGGGGCTCTACGAGCAGTACTTC. It codes for CASSLDRGLYEQYF. The chain uses TRBV7-6 and TRBJ2-7, with TRBD1 matching 10 bases. J gave up 3 bases and V 5 bases, and 4 bases lay outside the gene matches. CDR1 and CDR2 from the germline V gene are SGHVS and FNYEAQ. The length of the CDR3 is 14 residues.

The chain combines TRBV18 with TRBJ2-7; 8 bases map to TRBD1. The CDR3 consists of 13 residues. In germline, CDR1 is KGHSH, CDR2 LQKENI. V lost 5 bases and J lost 5; bases outside the gene matches: 5. CDR3 bases: TGTGCCAGCTCAGTTCAGGGGGCCAACGAGCAGTACTTC. The encoded protein is CASSVQGANEQYF. The full variable domain, completed using reference TRBV18 and TRBJ2-7, is NAGVMQNPRHLVRRRGQEARLRCSPMKGHSHVYWYRQLPEEGLKFMVYLQKENIIDESGMPKERFSAEFPKEGPSILRIQQVVRGDSAAYFCASSVQGANEQYFGPGTRLTVT.

The chain has TRBV6-5 and TRBJ2-2; TRBD2 agrees at 8 bases. J gave up 2 bases and V 5 bases, and 4 bases lay outside the gene matches. This CDR3 has 15 amino acids. The germline V gene encodes CDR1 MNHEY and CDR2 SVGAGI. The CDR3 nucleotides read TGTGCCAGCAGTAGACTAGCGCCAAACACCGGGGAGCTGTTTTTT. This gives the protein CASSRLAPNTGELFF.

The chain recombines TRBV5-1 with TRBJ1-4; no definite D call. This CDR3 spans 15 amino acids. Trimming removed 0 bases at V and 7 bases at J, with 13 bases between. Germline CDR1 is SGHRS and CDR2 is YFSETQ. CDR3 sequence reads: CASSLVGESSEKLFF. The DNA for the CDR3 is TGCGCCAGCAGCTTGGTTGGGGAGAGCAGTGAAAAACTGTTTTTT. Together with reference TRBV5-1 and TRBJ1-4, the CDR3 gives the full variable domain: KAGVTQTPRYLIKTRGQQVTLSCSPISGHRSVSWYQQTPGQGLQFLFEYFSETQRNKGNFPGRFSGRQFSNSRSEMNVSTLELGDSALYLCASSLVGESSEKLFFGSGTQLSVL.

This clone is a singleton in its sample. The rearrangement uses TRBV5-1 and TRBJ2-6, with D unclear. The CDR3 runs 15 residues. The V gene lost 1 base and the J gene lost 1 base, with 6 bases spanning the gap. Germline V lookup: CDR1 SGHRS, CDR2 YFSETQ. The CDR3 loop is CASSLRESGANVLTF. The CDR3 DNA is TGCGCCAGCAGCTTGAGAGAGTCTGGGGCCAACGTCCTGACTTTC.

The V and J genes are TRBV20-1 and TRBJ2-7; D perhaps matches TRBD2 (6 bases). The germline V gene encodes CDR1 DFQATT and CDR2 SNEGSKA (reference sequence). The V end lost 6 bases, the J end lost 2 bases, and 8 bases lay between the germline ends. CDR3 length: 11 residues. CDR3 in DNA: TGCAGTGCGGGGGGTACCTACGAGCAGTACTTC. It yields the protein CSAGGTYEQYF.

The rearrangement uses TRBV19 and TRBJ1-1, with 8 bases that match TRBD1. Germline V lookup: CDR1 LNHDA, CDR2 SQIVND (reference sequence). The V and J ends lost 5 bases and 1 base, in that order; junction bases with no gene match: 6. The CDR3 spans 15 residues. In DNA form, the CDR3 reads TGTGCCAGTAGTGAGCAGGGGGCGCGGAACACTGAAGCTTTCTTT. It yields the protein CASSEQGARNTEAFF.

CDR3 sequence: CASSPEDRGTSGTYEQYF. CDR3 bases: TGTGCCAGCTCACCAGAGGACAGGGGGACTAGCGGTACCTACGAGCAGTACTTC. This chain links TRBV18 with TRBJ2-7, with a possible D match to TRBD2 (11 bases). V gave up 2 bases and J gave up 2 bases, with 22 bases separating them. Germline assignment: CDR1 KGHSH and CDR2 LQKENI. This CDR3 contains 18 residues. The variable domain in full, with the rest retrieved from reference TRBV18 and TRBJ2-7, is NAGVMQNPRHLVRRRGQEARLRCSPMKGHSHVYWYRQLPEEGLKFMVYLQKENIIDESGMPKERFSAEFPKEGPSILRIQQVVRGDSAAYFCASSPEDRGTSGTYEQYFGPGTRLTVT.

This clone has a single count. This sequence joins TRBV27 and TRBJ2-7; 9 nucleotides match TRBD2. CDR1 is MNHEY, CDR2 SMNVEV, per germline (reference sequence). J gave up 4 bases and V 6 bases, and 10 bases lay outside the gene matches. This CDR3 is 15 amino acids long. In DNA form, the CDR3 reads TGTGCCAGCAGCCCAGAGGGACTAGCCTCTTACGAGCAGTACTTC. Protein product: CASSPEGLASYEQYF.

This clone was seen just once. The chain joins TRBV6-5 to TRBJ2-1; 9 bases agree with TRBD2. Unmatched junction bases numbered 5, after V lost 5 bases and J lost 3 bases. Germline values: CDR1 MNHEY, CDR2 SVGAGI. This CDR3 spans 15 amino acids. The CDR3 spells CASSPRLADYNEQFF. The CDR3 DNA reads TGTGCCAGCAGTCCCCGACTAGCGGACTACAATGAGCAGTTCTTC.

This clone was picked up one time. CDR3 amino acids: CSASGGGSYNEQFF. In nucleotides, the CDR3 is TGCAGCGCTAGCGGGGGAGGCTCCTACAATGAGCAGTTCTTC. V usage is TRBV29-1 and J usage is TRBJ2-1; 10 bases are shared with TRBD2. The CDR3 totals 14 residues. V shed 7 bases and J 0 bases; nucleotides not matched to a gene: 3. Germline lookup yields CDR1 SQVTM and CDR2 ANQGSEA.

The V and J genes are TRBV18 and TRBJ2-5; D may be TRBD1 (6 bases). The CDR3 totals 14 residues. Trimming stripped 3 bases from V and 3 bases from J, with 11 bases between. Germline CDR1 and CDR2: KGHSH and LQKENI. CDR3 in amino acids: CASSPIGTKETQYF. The CDR3 bases are TGTGCCAGCTCACCGATAGGGACAAAAGAGACCCAGTACTTC.